Each of the 20 T cell receptor beta chains below was sequenced from the same sample in a study of CD8+ T cells in alopecia areata. Following extraction, RNA underwent reverse transcription to cDNA, which served as the sequencing template. Assay used: immunoSEQ multiplex PCR; TCRdb lists only in-frame clones, some missing. This table has roughly 170,000 clones, about 60% appearing once. Sequenced here: CD4+ T cells sorted from blood, sampled at week 0. Source of these receptors: a human donor with alopecia areata.

J is TRBJ2-7 and V is TRBV28; possibly TRBD1 for D (6 bases). The CDR3 extends over 14 amino acids. Germline CDR1 is MDHEN and CDR2 is SYDVKM. V gave up 6 bases and J gave up 4 bases, with 16 bases separating them. The CDR3 DNA sequence: TGTGCCAGCAGGCCCGGGTGGCAGGGGTACGAGCAGTACTTC. It yields the protein CASRPGWQGYEQYF.

V gene TRBV29-1 combines with J gene TRBJ1-2, with no clear D. The CDR3 length is 17 residues. The V and J ends lost 4 bases and 0 bases respectively, with 21 bases between them. Per germline, CDR1 SQVTM and CDR2 ANQGSEA. The CDR3, as DNA: TGCAGCGTTGCGGGCAGACAACGACTTTCAGCTAACTATGGCTACACCTTC. Residues: CSVAGRQRLSANYGYTF.

The gene calls are TRBV4-1 and TRBJ1-1; possibly TRBD1 for D (5 bases). The CDR3 is made up of 14 amino acids. Trimming took off 2 bases at V and 5 bases at J, with 12 bases between the two ends. CDR1 is MGHRA and CDR2 is YSYEKL in the germline V gene. This CDR3 reads CASSQFPGGTEAFF. The CDR3 nucleotides read TGCGCCAGCAGCCAATTTCCGGGGGGGACTGAAGCTTTCTTT.

The chain is built from TRBV7-2 and TRBJ2-5; D might be TRBD1 or TRBD2, each matching 6 bases. The CDR3 is 15 residues long. The germline CDR1 and CDR2 sequences are SGHTA and FQGNSA. V lost 4 bases and J 3 bases, leaving 15 bases between the germline ends. The CDR3 region is CASSSTTRGEETQYF. The CDR3 DNA reads TGTGCCAGCAGCTCCACGACTAGGGGGGAAGAGACCCAGTACTTC.

Here the CDR3 DNA reads TGTGCCAGCAGCGGGACAGGGGCTTCACCCCTCCACTTT. This sequence encodes CASSGTGASPLHF. The chain combines TRBV27 with TRBJ1-6, with 10 bases identical to TRBD1. Germline loops: CDR1 MNHEY, CDR2 SMNVEV (reference sequence). The trim removed 6 bases at V and 9 bases at J, leaving 2 bases unmatched. The CDR3 has 13 amino acids.

The chain recombines TRBV6-1 with TRBJ1-6; D is possibly TRBD1 (6 bases). Trimming removed 4 bases at V and 7 bases at J, with 14 bases between. The CDR3 has 15 amino acids. Germline V CDR1 and CDR2: MNHNS, SASEGT. This CDR3 is CASSANRVSNSPLHF. In DNA, the CDR3 is TGTGCCAGCAGTGCCAACAGGGTTTCGAATTCACCCCTCCACTTT.

The V and J genes are TRBV2 and TRBJ2-2; no firm D call. The CDR3 consists of 14 residues. Between the trimmed V and J ends, which lost 0 bases and 7 bases, there was a span of 9 bases. Germline V gene data show CDR1 as SNHLY and CDR2 as FYNNEI. The CDR3 bases are TGTGCCAGCAGTGAAGCTCGGGTTGGCGGGGAGCTGTTTTTT. Translating gives CASSEARVGGELFF.

There are a few counts of this clone. The chain employs TRBV29-1 and TRBJ2-2; 7 nucleotides line up with TRBD1. The CDR3 length is 15 residues. J was trimmed by 7 bases and V by 6 bases; bases with no gene match: 14. The germline V gene has CDR1 SQVTM and CDR2 ANQGSEA. The CDR3 protein is CSVGQATGAGGELFF. The CDR3 coding sequence is TGCAGCGTCGGTCAGGCCACAGGGGCCGGCGGGGAGCTGTTTTTT.

This clone was counted only a few times. The rearrangement links TRBV14 to TRBJ1-1; D uncertain. The germline V and J ends were trimmed by 4 bases and 1 base, with 22 bases remaining between them. CDR1 and CDR2 (germline): SGHDN, FVKESK. The CDR3 sequence is 18 residues long. CDR3 DNA: TGTGCCAGCAGCCCGGAACCGACATTTGTTGCCAGGAACACTGAAGCTTTCTTT. Translated, it gives CASSPEPTFVARNTEAFF.

This clone was counted a few times. J is TRBJ1-2 and V is TRBV7-2; possibly TRBD1 for D (5 bases). CDR3 size: 16 residues. Trimming shortened V by 1 base and J by 4 bases, and 16 bases separated the two germline ends. The germline V gene has CDR1 SGHTA and CDR2 FQGNSA. CDR3 in amino acids: CASSLVNAGTGYGYTF. The DNA for the CDR3 is TGTGCCAGCAGCTTAGTCAACGCTGGGACTGGCTATGGCTACACCTTC. The variable domain in full, with the rest retrieved from reference TRBV7-2 and TRBJ1-2, is GAGVSQSPSNKVTEKGKDVELRCDPISGHTALYWYRQSLGQGLEFLIYFQGNSAPDKSGLPSDRFSAERTGGSVSTLTIQRTQQEDSAVYLCASSLVNAGTGYGYTFGSGTRLTVV.

V gene TRBV27 combines with J gene TRBJ2-7; TRBD1 matches at 11 bases. Trimming at V came to 5 bases and at J to 4 bases, leaving 7 bases not matched to a gene. The V gene's germline CDR1 is MNHEY and CDR2 SMNVEV (reference sequence). There are 15 residues in the CDR3. The DNA of the CDR3 is TGTGCCAGCAGTGTCCGGACAGGGGGCGGGTACGAGCAGTACTTC. It codes for CASSVRTGGGYEQYF.

The chain combines TRBV5-1 with TRBJ1-5, with TRBD1 matching over 11 bases. The CDR3 loop spans 14 amino acids. Germline V lookup: CDR1 SGHRS, CDR2 YFSETQ. The V and J ends lost 4 bases and 7 bases, in that order; junction bases with no gene match: 4. CDR3 bases: TGCGCCAGCAGCCGGACAGGGGGCCTGCAGCCCCAGCATTTT. Amino acid sequence: CASSRTGGLQPQHF.

This clone was observed a few times. The rearrangement links TRBV7-2 to TRBJ1-5; D is undetermined. From germline, CDR1 is SGHTA and CDR2 FQGNSA. Trimming removed 1 base from V and 6 bases from J, with 10 bases in between. The CDR3 runs to 14 residues. The CDR3 DNA follows: TGTGCCAGCAGCTTAGGAGGATCCGCTCAGCCCCAGCATTTT. Translated: CASSLGGSAQPQHF.

Only one count was recorded for this clone. The chain recombines TRBV6-6 with TRBJ2-1; D gene unclear. The CDR3 consists of 13 residues. Germline loops: CDR1 MNHNY, CDR2 SVGAGI (reference sequence). Trimming cost V 7 bases and J 4 bases, with 11 bases left between them. CDR3 nucleotide sequence: TGTGCCAGCAACAACCCAGGATACAATGAGCAGTTCTTC. This encodes CASNNPGYNEQFF.

This rearrangement joins TRBV5-6 to TRBJ2-3; no clear D gene. CDR1 is SGHDT, CDR2 YYEEEE, per germline. There are 13 residues in the CDR3. The V and J ends lost 6 bases and 6 bases respectively, with 14 bases between them. This chain's CDR3 is CASTPISEDTQYF. In DNA, the CDR3 is TGTGCCAGCACTCCAATCAGTGAGGATACGCAGTATTTT.

The chain recombines TRBV2 with TRBJ1-1, with D unresolved. The V gene lost 7 bases and the J gene lost 0 bases, with 6 bases spanning the gap. The CDR3 is made up of 12 amino acids. Germline V CDR1 and CDR2: SNHLY, FYNNEI. The CDR3 loop reads CASTVLNTEAFF. The CDR3, as DNA: TGTGCCAGCACTGTGTTGAACACTGAAGCTTTCTTT.

This clone was counted a few times. Here the CDR3 DNA reads TGTGCCACCAACCGGGTCTCTGGAAACACCATATATTTT. It is translated as CATNRVSGNTIYF. The chain has TRBV7-9 and TRBJ1-3; the D is unclear. V lost 10 bases to trimming and J lost 0 bases, with 10 bases between them. This CDR3 spans 13 amino acids. Germline values: CDR1 SEHNR, CDR2 FQNEAQ (reference sequence).

The chain is built from TRBV9 and TRBJ2-2; 9 bases are a match to TRBD2. This CDR3 has 16 amino acids. Germline CDR1 is SGDLS and CDR2 is YYNGEE. V trimming: 0 bases; J trimming: 4 bases; junction bases outside the gene matches: 4. CDR3 amino acids: CASSVDSGGVTGELFF. The CDR3 DNA reads TGTGCCAGCAGCGTAGATAGCGGGGGTGTCACCGGGGAGCTGTTTTTT.

This rearrangement joins TRBV27 to TRBJ1-6; D gene unclear. Trimming stripped 4 bases from V and 5 bases from J, with 3 bases between. The V gene's germline CDR1 is MNHEY and CDR2 SMNVEV (reference sequence). The CDR3 is made up of 12 amino acids. The CDR3 DNA sequence: TGTGCCAGCAGTTCGAATAATTCACCCCTCCACTTT. Translating it yields CASSSNNSPLHF.

This clone has just a few counts. The genes are TRBV6-4 and TRBJ2-5; TRBD2 might be the D (6 bases). The V end lost 3 bases, the J end lost 1 base, and 12 bases lay between the germline ends. CDR1 is MRHNA and CDR2 is SNTAGT in the germline V gene. This CDR3 has 15 residues. The CDR3: CASSEWWGVQETQYF. In nucleotides, the CDR3 is TGTGCCAGCAGTGAATGGTGGGGGGTCCAAGAGACCCAGTACTTC.